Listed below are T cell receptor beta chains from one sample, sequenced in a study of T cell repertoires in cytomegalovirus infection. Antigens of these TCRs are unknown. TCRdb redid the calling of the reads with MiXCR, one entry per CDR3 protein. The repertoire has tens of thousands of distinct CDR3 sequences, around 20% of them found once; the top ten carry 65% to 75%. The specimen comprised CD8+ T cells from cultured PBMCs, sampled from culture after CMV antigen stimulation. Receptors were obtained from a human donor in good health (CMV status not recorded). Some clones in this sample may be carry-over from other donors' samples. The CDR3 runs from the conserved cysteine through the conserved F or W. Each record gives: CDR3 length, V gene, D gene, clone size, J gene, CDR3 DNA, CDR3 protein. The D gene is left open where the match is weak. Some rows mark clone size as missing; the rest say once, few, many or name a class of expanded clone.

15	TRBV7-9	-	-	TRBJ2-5	TGTGCCAGCAGCTCTCCCACCCTGGGGCAAGAGACCCAGTACTTC	CASSSPTLGQETQYF
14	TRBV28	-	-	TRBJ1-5	TGTGCCAGCACTTCCGGGCCGAGCAATCAGCCCCAGCATTTT	CASTSGPSNQPQHF
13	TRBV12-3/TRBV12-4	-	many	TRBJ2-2	TGTGCCAGCAGTTTATCTAACACCGGGGAGCTGTTTTTT	CASSLSNTGELFF
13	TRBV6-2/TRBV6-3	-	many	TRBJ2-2	TGTGCCAGCACGATCGGAGACACCGGGGAGCTGTTTTTT	CASTIGDTGELFF
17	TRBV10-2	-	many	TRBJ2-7	TGCGCCAGCCGCATAACAAAGAAAACAGGGAAGGGCTACGAGCAGTACTTC	CASRITKKTGKGYEQYF
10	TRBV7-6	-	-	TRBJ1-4	TGTGCCAGCGCCGGTGAAAAACTGTTTTTT	CASAGEKLFF
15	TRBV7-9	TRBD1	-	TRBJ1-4	TGTGCCAGCAGCGATTCGGGACAGATTAATGAAAAACTGTTTTTT	CASSDSGQINEKLFF
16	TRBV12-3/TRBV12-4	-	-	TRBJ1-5	TGTGCCAGCAGTTTCAAAGCGGGGCGGTACAATCAGCCCCAGCATTTT	CASSFKAGRYNQPQHF
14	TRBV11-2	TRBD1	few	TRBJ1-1	TGTGCCAGCAGCCGGACAGGGAATCATAATGAAGCTTTCTTT	CASSRTGNHNEAFF
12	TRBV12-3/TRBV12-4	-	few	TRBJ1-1	TGTGCCACCCTTATCGGGAACACTGAAGCTTTCTTT	CATLIGNTEAFF
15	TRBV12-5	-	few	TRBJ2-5	TGTGCTAGTGGCAATAACGGAGACTTACAAGAGACCCAGTACTTC	CASGNNGDLQETQYF
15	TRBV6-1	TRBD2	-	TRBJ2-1	TGTGCCAGCCAGCCAGGACTAGTCTCCGGTAATGAGCAGTTCTTC	CASQPGLVSGNEQFF
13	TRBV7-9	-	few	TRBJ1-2	TGTGCCAGCAGGGTCCGGGAACTCTATGGCTACACCTTC	CASRVRELYGYTF
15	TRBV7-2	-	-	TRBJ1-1	TGTGCCAGCAGCTTAGCAGGAGGGGGTAACACTGAAGCTTTCTTT	CASSLAGGGNTEAFF
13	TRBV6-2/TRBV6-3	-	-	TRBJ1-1	TGTGCCAGCACTCGTTTCCCCGGTACTGAAGCTTTCTTT	CASTRFPGTEAFF
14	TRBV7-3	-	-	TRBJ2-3	TGTGCCAGCAGCTCGGACTTTACCACAGATACGCAGTATTTT	CASSSDFTTDTQYF
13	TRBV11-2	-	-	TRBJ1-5	TGTGCCAGCAGCTTAGAGGTGGGTCAGCCCCAGCATTTT	CASSLEVGQPQHF
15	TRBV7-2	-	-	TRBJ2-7	TGTGCCAGCGGCCCTTACCCAGGGGGGACCTACGAGCAGTACTTC	CASGPYPGGTYEQYF
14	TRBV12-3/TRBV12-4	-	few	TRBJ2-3	TGTGCCAGCAGTTTTGCAGGGCTCACAGATACGCAGTATTTT	CASSFAGLTDTQYF
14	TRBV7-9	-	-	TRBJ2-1	TGTGCCAGCAGCAAACGGGGCTACGACAATGAGCAGTTCTTC	CASSKRGYDNEQFF
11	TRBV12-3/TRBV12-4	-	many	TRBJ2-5	TGTGCCAGCAGTTTTCAAGAGACCCAGTACTTC	CASSFQETQYF
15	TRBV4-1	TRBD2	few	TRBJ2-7	TGCGCCAGCACCTCCGGGGGCGGGGGGGCCTACGAGCAGTACTTC	CASTSGGGGAYEQYF
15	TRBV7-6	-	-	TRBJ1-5	TGTGCCAGCAGTCCTGGTACCGGATGGGGTCAGCCCCAGCATTTT	CASSPGTGWGQPQHF
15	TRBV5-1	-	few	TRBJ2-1	TGCGCCAGCAGTCACTCGCCCGATAAGACGGGTGAGCAGTTCTTC	CASSHSPDKTGEQFF
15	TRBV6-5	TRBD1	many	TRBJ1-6	TGTGCCAGCAGTTACTCGACAGGGTATAATTCACCCCTCCACTTT	CASSYSTGYNSPLHF
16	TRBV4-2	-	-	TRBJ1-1	TGTGCCAGCAGCCCAAGTACGGACACGGGGGGGATTGAAGCTTTCTTT	CASSPSTDTGGIEAFF
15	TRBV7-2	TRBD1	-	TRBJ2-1	TGTGCCAGCAGCCAGACAGGGGGACGACTGGATGAGCAGTTCTTC	CASSQTGGRLDEQFF
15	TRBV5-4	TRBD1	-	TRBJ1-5	TGTGCCAGCAGCCCCGACAGGGGGGCCAATCAGCCCCAGCATTTT	CASSPDRGANQPQHF
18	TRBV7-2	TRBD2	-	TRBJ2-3	TGTGCCAGCAGCCAAGGGTTGGGTCTAGCGGGGGGATCAGATACGCAGTATTTT	CASSQGLGLAGGSDTQYF
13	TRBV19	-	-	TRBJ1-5	TGTGCCAGTTGGGGCATAAGCAATCAGCCCCAGCATTTT	CASWGISNQPQHF
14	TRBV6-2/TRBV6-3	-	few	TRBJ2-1	TGTGCCAGCACTTTCGGACAGCTCTACAATGAGCAGTTCTTC	CASTFGQLYNEQFF
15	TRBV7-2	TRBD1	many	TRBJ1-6	TGTGCCAGCAGCCCGGACAGGGTTAGGTCTGGACCCCTCCACTTT	CASSPDRVRSGPLHF
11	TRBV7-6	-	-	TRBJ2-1	TGTGCCAGCAGCTTAGCGGGTGAGCAGTTCTTC	CASSLAGEQFF
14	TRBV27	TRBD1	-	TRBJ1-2	TGTGCCAGCAGTTGGGACAGGGCAAGCTATGGCTACACCTTC	CASSWDRASYGYTF
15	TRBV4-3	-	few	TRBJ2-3	TGCGCCAGCAGCCAAGATGGGTCCTCCACAGATACGCAGTATTTT	CASSQDGSSTDTQYF
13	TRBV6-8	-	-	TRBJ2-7	TGTGCCAGCCACTCCGGTGGCTCCTACGAGCAGTACTTC	CASHSGGSYEQYF
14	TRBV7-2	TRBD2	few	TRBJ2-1	TGTGCCATCCAAACTAGCGGGATCTACAATGAGCAGTTCTTC	CAIQTSGIYNEQFF
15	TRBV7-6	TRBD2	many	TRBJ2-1	TGTGCCAGCAGCTTAAGCGGGGGAACCTACAATGAGCAGTTCTTC	CASSLSGGTYNEQFF
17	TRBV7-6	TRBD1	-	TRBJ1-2	TGTGCCAGCAGCTTAGCCTCCGATGGGACAGATGTCTTCGGCTACACCTTC	CASSLASDGTDVFGYTF
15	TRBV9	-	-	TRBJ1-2	TGTGCCAGCAGTGCCACTTCCGGCAGGAGTGGAGGCTACACCTTC	CASSATSGRSGGYTF
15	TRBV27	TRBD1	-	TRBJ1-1	TGTGCCAGCAGTTCAGGGGGGGCACGGGGCACTGAAGCTTTCTTT	CASSSGGARGTEAFF
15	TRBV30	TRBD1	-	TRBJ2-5	TGTGCCTGGACCCCCGGGACAGGGGCGGGGGAGACCCAGTACTTC	CAWTPGTGAGETQYF
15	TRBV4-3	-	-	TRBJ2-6	TGCGCCAGCAGCCAAGACAGCTCTGGGGCCAACGTCCTGACTTTC	CASSQDSSGANVLTF
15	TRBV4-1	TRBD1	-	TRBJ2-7	TGCGCCAGCAGCCAAAACAGGGGGGAAAGGTACGAGCAGTACTTC	CASSQNRGERYEQYF
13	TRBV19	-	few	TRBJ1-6	TGTGCCAGTAGTACATACAGAGATTCACCCCTCCACTTT	CASSTYRDSPLHF
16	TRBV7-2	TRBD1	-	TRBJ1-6	TGTGCCAGCAGCGTATATTCCGGGACAGGATATTCACCCCTCCACTTT	CASSVYSGTGYSPLHF
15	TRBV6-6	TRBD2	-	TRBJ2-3	TGTGCCAGCAGCCCCGGACTAGCGAGCACAGATACGCAGTATTTT	CASSPGLASTDTQYF
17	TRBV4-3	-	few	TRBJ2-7	TGCGCCAGCAGCCAAGAGACCCCGGGGGGCACCCTCTACGAGCAGTACTTC	CASSQETPGGTLYEQYF
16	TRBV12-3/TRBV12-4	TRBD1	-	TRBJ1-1	TGTGCCAGCAGCGCGGACAGGGGCCGAGAGGAACCTGAAGCTTTCTTT	CASSADRGREEPEAFF
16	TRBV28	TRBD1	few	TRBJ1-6	TGTGCCAGCAGACCAACAGGGGGCCGATATAATTCACCCCTCCACTTT	CASRPTGGRYNSPLHF
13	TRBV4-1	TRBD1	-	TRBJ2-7	TGCGCCAGCAGCCAAGTAACAGGGGACGAGCAGTACTTC	CASSQVTGDEQYF
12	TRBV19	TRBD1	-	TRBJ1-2	TGTGCCGTAAGGGGGCCGGAGTATGGCTACACCTTC	CAVRGPEYGYTF
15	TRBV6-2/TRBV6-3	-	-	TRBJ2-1	TGTGCCAGCAGGGAAACACCGGACGCCCTGGAGGAGCAGTTCTTC	CASRETPDALEEQFF
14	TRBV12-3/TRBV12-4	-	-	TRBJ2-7	TGTGCCAGCAGCTTTAGGGGCAGGGCCTACGAGCAGTACTTC	CASSFRGRAYEQYF
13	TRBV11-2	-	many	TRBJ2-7	TGTGCCAGCAGCTTGGGACATCCCTACGAGCAGTACTTC	CASSLGHPYEQYF